What follows is one T cell receptor beta chain and its context. The sample belongs to a study of T cell responses to AZD1222 COVID-19 vaccine. The repertoire was sequenced with immunoSEQ multiplex PCR; TCRdb's copy has only in-frame clones and lacks some. The sample shows around 130,000 clones, around 90% of them seen only once. Sequencing was performed on peripheral blood, taken on day 0 of AZD1222 vaccination. This TCR was sampled from an adult in good health.

The CDR3 nucleotides are TGCGCCAGCAGCCAAGATCGGCGGGGCAAGCAGTTCTTC. Protein: CASSQDRRGKQFF. V gene TRBV4-1 combines with J gene TRBJ2-1; TRBD2 might be the D (6 bases). This CDR3 contains 13 residues. V was trimmed by 0 bases and J by 11 bases, leaving 11 bases between them. Germline V lookup: CDR1 MGHRA, CDR2 YSYEKL.